The clone carrying this T cell receptor beta chain qualifies as medium-sized. Between the trimmed V and J ends, which lost 8 bases and 10 bases, there was a span of 15 bases. The germline V gene has CDR1 LNHDA and CDR2 SQIVND (reference sequence). The CDR3 runs 13 residues. This entry is derived from a study of circulating CD8 cells and anti-PD-1 response in melanoma. Each library started from about 14 ng of total RNA using the QIAseq Immune Repertoire TCR panel. From the reads, TCRdb called clonotypes with MiXCR, one entry per CDR3 protein. The sample records roughly 1,500 distinct CDR3 sequences, about a tenth being singletons. Four subsets defined by PD-1 and/or TIGIT were sorted from live CD3+CD8+TCRalphabeta+ cells.

The material was CD8+ T cells from PBMCs, obtained at baseline or after one month of anti-PD-1 therapy (not recorded which). V and J are TRBV19 and TRBJ1-6, with a weak D call TRBD1 (5 bases). The origin of this receptor is a human donor with melanoma. CDR3 amino acids: CASGNDSPSPLHF. In DNA, the CDR3 is TGTGCCAGTGGAAATGACAGTCCGTCACCCCTCCACTTT.